This entry describes one TCR beta chain. The sample comes from a study of T cells in Graves' hyperthyroidism and ophthalmopathy. It was RNA transcripts that yielded the amplified TCR beta CDR3 regions. In the first-round RT-PCR of the TCR CDR3, the HTBI primer set was used. MiXCR, run by TCRdb on the multiplex PCR reads, gives a single entry per CDR3 protein. The sample carries approximately 330,000 distinct CDR3 sequences, roughly 20% recorded once. Trimming stripped 8 bases from V and 0 bases from J, with 14 bases between. The CDR3 extends over 14 amino acids. Germline V lookup: CDR1 ENHRY, CDR2 SYGVKD.

The chain has TRBV10-3 and TRBJ2-7; D may correspond to TRBD1 or TRBD2 (5 bases each). The receptor's source is a woman between 50 and 59 years old with Graves' hyperthyroidism. The specimen was blood. This CDR3 is CAIGSGGSSYEQYF. In DNA, the CDR3 is TGTGCCATCGGGTCTGGGGGAAGCTCCTACGAGCAGTACTTC.